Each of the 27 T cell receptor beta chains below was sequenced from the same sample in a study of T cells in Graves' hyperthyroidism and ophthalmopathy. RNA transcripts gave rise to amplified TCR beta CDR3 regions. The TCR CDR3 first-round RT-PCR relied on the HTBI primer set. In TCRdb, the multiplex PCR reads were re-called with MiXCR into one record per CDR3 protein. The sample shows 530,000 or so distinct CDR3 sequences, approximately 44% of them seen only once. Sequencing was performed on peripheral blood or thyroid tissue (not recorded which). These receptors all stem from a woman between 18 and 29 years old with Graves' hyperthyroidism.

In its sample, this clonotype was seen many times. The CDR3 DNA reads TGCAGTGCTCCCCACGCGGGCCTCGGGTATGGCTACACCTTC. Protein: CSAPHAGLGYGYTF. The V call is TRBV20-1, the J call TRBJ1-2; D not certain. The CDR3 has 14 amino acids. The germline V gene has CDR1 DFQATT and CDR2 SNEGSKA (reference sequence). V lost 5 bases to trimming and J lost 5 bases, with 18 bases between them.

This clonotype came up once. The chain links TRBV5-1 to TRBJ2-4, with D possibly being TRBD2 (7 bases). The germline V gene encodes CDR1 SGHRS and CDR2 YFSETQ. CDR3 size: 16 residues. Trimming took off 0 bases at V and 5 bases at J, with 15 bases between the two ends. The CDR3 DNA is TGCGCCAGCAGCTTGGCAGGGGACTATAGCGAAAACATTCAGTACTTC. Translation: CASSLAGDYSENIQYF.

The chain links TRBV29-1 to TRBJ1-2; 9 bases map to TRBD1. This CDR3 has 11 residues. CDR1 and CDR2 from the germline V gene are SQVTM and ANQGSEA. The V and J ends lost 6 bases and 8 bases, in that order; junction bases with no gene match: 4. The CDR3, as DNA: TGCAGCGTAGATACAGGGGGCGGCTACACCTTC. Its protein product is CSVDTGGGYTF.

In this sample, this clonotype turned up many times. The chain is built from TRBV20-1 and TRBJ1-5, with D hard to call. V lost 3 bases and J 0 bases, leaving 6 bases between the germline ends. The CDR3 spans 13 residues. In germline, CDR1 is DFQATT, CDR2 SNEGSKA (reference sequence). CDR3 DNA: TGCAGTGCTAGTTATGTTAGCAATCAGCCCCAGCATTTT. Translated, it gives CSASYVSNQPQHF.

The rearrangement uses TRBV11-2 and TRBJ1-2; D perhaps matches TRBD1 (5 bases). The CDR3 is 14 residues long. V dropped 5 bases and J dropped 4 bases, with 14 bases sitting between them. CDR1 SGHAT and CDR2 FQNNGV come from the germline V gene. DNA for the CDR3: TGTGCCAGCAGCCTCGTGGGGGGGATCTATGGCTACACCTTC. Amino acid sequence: CASSLVGGIYGYTF. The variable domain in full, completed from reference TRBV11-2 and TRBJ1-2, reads EAGVAQSPRYKIIEKRQSVAFWCNPISGHATLYWYQQILGQGPKLLIQFQNNGVVDDSQLPKDRFSAERLKGVDSTLKIQPAKLEDSAVYLCASSLVGGIYGYTFGSGTRLTVV.

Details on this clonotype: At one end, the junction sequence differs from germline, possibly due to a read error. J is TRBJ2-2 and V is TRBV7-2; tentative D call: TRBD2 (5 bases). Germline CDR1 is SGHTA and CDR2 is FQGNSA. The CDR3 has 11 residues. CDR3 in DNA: TGTGCCAGCAGCTTATCGGAGGAGCTGCTTTTT. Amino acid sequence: CASSLSEELLF.

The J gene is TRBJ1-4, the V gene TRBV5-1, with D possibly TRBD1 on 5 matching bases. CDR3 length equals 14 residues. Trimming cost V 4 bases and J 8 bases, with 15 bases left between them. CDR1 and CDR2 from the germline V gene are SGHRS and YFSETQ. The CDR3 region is CASSDEGPGEKLFF. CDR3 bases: TGCGCCAGCAGCGACGAGGGGCCGGGGGAAAAACTGTTTTTT.

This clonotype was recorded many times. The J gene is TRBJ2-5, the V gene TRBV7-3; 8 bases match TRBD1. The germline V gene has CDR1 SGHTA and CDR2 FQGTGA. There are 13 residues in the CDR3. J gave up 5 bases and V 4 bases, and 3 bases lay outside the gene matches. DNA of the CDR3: TGTGCCAGCAGCTCCAACAGGGGGGAGACCCAGTACTTC. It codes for CASSSNRGETQYF. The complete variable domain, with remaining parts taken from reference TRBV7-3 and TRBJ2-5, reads GAGVSQTPSNKVTEKGKYVELRCDPISGHTALYWYRQSLGQGPEFLIYFQGTGAADDSGLPNDRFFAVRPEGSVSTLKIQRTERGDSAVYLCASSSNRGETQYFGPGTRLLVL.

The CDR3 protein is CASSPPSAGQVGELFF. CDR3 DNA: TGTGCCAGCAGCCCCCCGTCGGCGGGACAGGTCGGGGAGCTGTTTTTT. The chain couples TRBV9 to TRBJ2-2, with 8 bases that match TRBD1. With 4 bases clipped from V and 7 bases from J, the junction kept 12 bases outside the gene matches. The CDR3 covers 16 residues. Germline loops: CDR1 SGDLS, CDR2 YYNGEE.

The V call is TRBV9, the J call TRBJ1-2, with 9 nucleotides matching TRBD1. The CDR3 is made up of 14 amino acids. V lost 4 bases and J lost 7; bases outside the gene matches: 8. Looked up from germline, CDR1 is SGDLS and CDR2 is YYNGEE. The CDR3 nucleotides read TGTGCCAGCAGCCCCCACCCGGGACAGGGTGGCTACACCTTC. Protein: CASSPHPGQGGYTF.

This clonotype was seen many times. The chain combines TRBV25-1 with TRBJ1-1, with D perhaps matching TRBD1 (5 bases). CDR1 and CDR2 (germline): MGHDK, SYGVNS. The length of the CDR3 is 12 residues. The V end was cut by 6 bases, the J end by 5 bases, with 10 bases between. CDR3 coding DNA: TGTGCCAGCAGACGGGGGGGAACTGAAGCTTTCTTT. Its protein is CASRRGGTEAFF.

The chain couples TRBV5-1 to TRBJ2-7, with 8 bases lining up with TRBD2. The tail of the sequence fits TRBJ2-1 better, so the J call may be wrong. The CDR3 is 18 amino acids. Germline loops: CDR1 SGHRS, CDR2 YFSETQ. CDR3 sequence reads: CASSLIPLGREAYNEQFF. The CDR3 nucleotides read TGCGCCAGCAGCTTAATCCCCCTCGGGCGGGAGGCCTACAATGAGCAGTTCTTC.

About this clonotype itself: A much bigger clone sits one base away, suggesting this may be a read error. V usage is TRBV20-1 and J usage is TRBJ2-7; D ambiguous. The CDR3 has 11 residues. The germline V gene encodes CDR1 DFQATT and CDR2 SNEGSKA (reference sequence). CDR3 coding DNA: TGCAGTGTATCTTCATCTTACGGGCAGTACTTC. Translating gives CSVSSSYGQYF.

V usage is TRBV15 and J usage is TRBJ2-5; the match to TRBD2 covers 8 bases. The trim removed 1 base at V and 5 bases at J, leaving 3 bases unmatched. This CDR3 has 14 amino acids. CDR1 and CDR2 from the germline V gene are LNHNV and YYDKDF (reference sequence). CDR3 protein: CATSRAGGFETQYF. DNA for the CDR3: TGTGCCACCAGCAGAGCGGGAGGGTTTGAGACCCAGTACTTC.

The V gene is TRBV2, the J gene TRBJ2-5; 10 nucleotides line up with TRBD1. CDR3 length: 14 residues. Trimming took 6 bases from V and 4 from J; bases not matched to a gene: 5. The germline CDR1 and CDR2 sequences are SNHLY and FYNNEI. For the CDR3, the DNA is TGTGCCAGCAGGGCCCGACAGGGGGCAGAGACCCAGTACTTC. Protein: CASRARQGAETQYF.

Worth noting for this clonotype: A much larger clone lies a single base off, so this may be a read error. The CDR3 DNA follows: TGCGCCAGCAGCTTGGGGCAGGGGTTAGGGAGCGCTGAAGCTTTCTTT. Translating it yields CASSLGQGLGSAEAFF. J is TRBJ1-1 and V is TRBV5-5; tentative D call: TRBD1 (6 bases). This CDR3 has 16 amino acids. Germline loops: CDR1 SGHKS, CDR2 YYEKEE (reference sequence).

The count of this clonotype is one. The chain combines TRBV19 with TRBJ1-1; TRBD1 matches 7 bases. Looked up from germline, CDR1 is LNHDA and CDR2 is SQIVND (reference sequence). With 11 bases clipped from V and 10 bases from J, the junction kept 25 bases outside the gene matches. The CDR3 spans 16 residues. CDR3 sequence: CAWKGAGGSASRGAFF. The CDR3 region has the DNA TGTGCCTGGAAGGGGGCAGGGGGAAGTGCTTCTCGAGGAGCTTTCTTT.

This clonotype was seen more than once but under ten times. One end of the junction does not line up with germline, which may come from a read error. CDR3 sequence: CASSLVAGGTDTQYF. The CDR3, as DNA: TGTGCCAGCAGCTTAGTAGCGGGAGGCACAGATACGCAGTATTTT. V gene TRBV5-1 combines with J gene TRBJ2-3; 9 bases are a match to TRBD2. The CDR3 extends over 15 amino acids. Germline V gene lookup returns CDR1 SGHRS and CDR2 YFSETQ.

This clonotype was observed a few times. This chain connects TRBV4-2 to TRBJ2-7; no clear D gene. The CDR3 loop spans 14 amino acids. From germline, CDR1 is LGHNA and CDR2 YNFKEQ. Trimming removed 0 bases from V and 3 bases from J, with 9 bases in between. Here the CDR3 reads CASSQDRASYEQYF. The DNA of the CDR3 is TGTGCCAGCAGCCAAGATAGGGCGAGCTACGAGCAGTACTTC.

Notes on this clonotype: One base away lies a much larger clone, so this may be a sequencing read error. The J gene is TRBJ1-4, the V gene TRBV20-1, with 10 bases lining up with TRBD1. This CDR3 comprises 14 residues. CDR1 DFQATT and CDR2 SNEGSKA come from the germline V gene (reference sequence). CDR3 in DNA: TGCAGTGCTTCGACAGGGGGCAGTTATGAAAAACTGCTTTTT. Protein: CSASTGGSYEKLLF.

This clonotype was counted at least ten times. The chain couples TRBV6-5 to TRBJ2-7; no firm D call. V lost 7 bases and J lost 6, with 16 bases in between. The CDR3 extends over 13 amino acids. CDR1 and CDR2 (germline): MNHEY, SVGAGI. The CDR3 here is CASKNDPMVEQYF. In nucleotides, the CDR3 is TGTGCCAGCAAAAATGATCCTATGGTCGAGCAGTACTTC.

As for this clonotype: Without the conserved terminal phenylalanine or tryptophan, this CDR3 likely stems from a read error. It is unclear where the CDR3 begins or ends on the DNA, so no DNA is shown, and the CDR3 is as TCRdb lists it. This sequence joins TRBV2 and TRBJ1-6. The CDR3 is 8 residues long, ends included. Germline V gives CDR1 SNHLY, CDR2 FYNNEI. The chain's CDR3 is CASIRDPL.

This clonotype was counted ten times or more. CDR3 sequence: CASRLVDSNQPQHF. CDR3 nucleotide sequence: TGTGCCAGCAGGTTGGTAGATAGCAATCAGCCCCAGCATTTT. V gene TRBV2 combines with J gene TRBJ1-5, with D uncertain. The germline V and J ends were trimmed by 6 bases and 0 bases, with 9 bases remaining between them. The CDR3 is 14 amino acids. Germline V lookup: CDR1 SNHLY, CDR2 FYNNEI.

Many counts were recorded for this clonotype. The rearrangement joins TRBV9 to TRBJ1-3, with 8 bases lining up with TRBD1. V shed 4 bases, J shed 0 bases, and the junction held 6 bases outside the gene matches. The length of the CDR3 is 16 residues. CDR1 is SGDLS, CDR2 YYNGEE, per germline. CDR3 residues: CASSTRQGNSGNTIYF. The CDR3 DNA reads TGTGCCAGCAGCACCCGACAGGGGAACTCTGGAAACACCATATATTTT.

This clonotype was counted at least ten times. The CDR3 DNA sequence: TGCAGTGCCCAAAGGACCGGAGGGCATGGCTACACCTTC. Protein: CSAQRTGGHGYTF. The rearrangement joins TRBV20-1 to TRBJ1-2; no reliable D call. The V gene's germline CDR1 is DFQATT and CDR2 SNEGSKA (reference sequence). CDR3 length equals 13 residues. V was shortened by 6 bases and J by 6 bases, with 17 bases between the two germline ends.

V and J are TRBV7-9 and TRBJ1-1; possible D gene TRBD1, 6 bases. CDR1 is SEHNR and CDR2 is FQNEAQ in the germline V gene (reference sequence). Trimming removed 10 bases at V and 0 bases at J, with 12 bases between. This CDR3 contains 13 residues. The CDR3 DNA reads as TGTGCCACCGGGGGCAGGTTGAACACTGAAGCTTTCTTT. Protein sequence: CATGGRLNTEAFF.

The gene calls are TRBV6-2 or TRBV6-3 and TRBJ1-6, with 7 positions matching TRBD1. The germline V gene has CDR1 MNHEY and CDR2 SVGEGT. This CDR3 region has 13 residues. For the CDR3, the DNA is TGTGCTAGAAAGACAGGGCCCACTTCACCCCTCCACTTT. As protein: CARKTGPTSPLHF.